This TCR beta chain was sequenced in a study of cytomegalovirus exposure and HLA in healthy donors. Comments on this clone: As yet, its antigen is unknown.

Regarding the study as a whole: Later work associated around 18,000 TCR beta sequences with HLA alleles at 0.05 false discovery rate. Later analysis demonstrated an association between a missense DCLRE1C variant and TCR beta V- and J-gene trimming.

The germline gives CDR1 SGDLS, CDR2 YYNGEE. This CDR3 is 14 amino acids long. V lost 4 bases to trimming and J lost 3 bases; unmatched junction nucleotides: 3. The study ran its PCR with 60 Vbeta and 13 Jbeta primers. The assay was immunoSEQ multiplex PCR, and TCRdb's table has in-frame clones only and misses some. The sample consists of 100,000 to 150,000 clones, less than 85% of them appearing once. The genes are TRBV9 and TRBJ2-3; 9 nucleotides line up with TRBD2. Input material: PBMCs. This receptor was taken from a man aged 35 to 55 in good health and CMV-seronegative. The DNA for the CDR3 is TGTGCCAGCAGCATAGGACTAGCGACAGATACGCAGTATTTT. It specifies CASSIGLATDTQYF.